The present TCR beta chain was sequenced within a study of cytomegalovirus exposure and HLA in healthy donors. Study-level information: A prior analysis found about 120 million unique TCR beta sequences from approximately 200 million T cells. The study, taken as a whole, reports: The likely origin of a cluster of highly shared sequence variants was a sequencing artifact. About 150 TCR beta chains were listed as cytomegalovirus-associated. Most TCR beta V segments were productive about 90% or about 30% of the time in an earlier analysis.

Both 60 Vbeta primers and 13 Jbeta primers went into the PCR. Assay used: immunoSEQ multiplex PCR; TCRdb lists only in-frame clones, some missing. The sample carries approximately 170,000 clones, approximately 79% recorded once. This CDR3 spans 12 amino acids. Germline V lookup: CDR1 SGHRS, CDR2 YFSETQ. V lost 0 bases to trimming and J lost 5 bases, with 5 bases between them. Worth noting for this clone: What it binds is unknown. The identical CDR3 is also encoded by other nucleotide sequences in the sample.

The sequence derives from a woman in her late teens or twenties in good health and CMV-seronegative. The source material was PBMCs. This chain connects TRBV5-1 to TRBJ2-5, with D unresolved. This CDR3 is CASSLDRETQYF. In nucleotides, the CDR3 is TGCGCCAGCAGCTTGGATCGGGAGACCCAGTACTTC.